Below, 25 T cell receptor beta chains from the same sample are listed, as sequenced in a study of PD-1 blockade in classical Hodgkin lymphoma. No patient escaped relapse after autologous stem cell transplantation, and brentuximab vedotin exposure varied. TCRdb's table, derived via immunoSEQ multiplex PCR, lists solely in-frame clones and lacks some. The sample yields approximately 34,000 clones, around 82% seen once. The starting material was peripheral blood mononuclear cells (PBMCs), obtained at baseline. The origin of the receptors is a human donor with classical Hodgkin lymphoma.

With regard to this clone: A junction boundary mismatches the germline segment, possibly from a read error. This sequence joins TRBV10-3 and TRBJ2-3; D may be TRBD2 (7 bases). The germline V gene encodes CDR1 ENHRY and CDR2 SYGVKD. This CDR3 is 14 amino acids long. The CDR3 nucleotides read TGTGCCGTCAGGGCGGGGGCCATGACAGATACGCAGTATTTT. This encodes CAVRAGAMTDTQYF.

This chain uses TRBV5-1 with TRBJ2-5; either TRBD1 or TRBD2 may fit D (6 bases each). Deletions cut 0 bases from V and 5 bases from J, with 11 bases between. The CDR3 sequence is 14 residues long. CDR1 is SGHRS, CDR2 YFSETQ, per germline. The CDR3 here is CASSLGGGQETQYF. In nucleotides, the CDR3 is TGCGCCAGCAGCTTGGGTGGGGGGCAGGAGACCCAGTACTTC.

The chain is built from TRBV19 and TRBJ1-1; D possibly corresponds to TRBD1 (5 bases). Trimming stripped 4 bases from V and 3 bases from J, with 9 bases between. This CDR3 has 13 amino acids. Germline lookup yields CDR1 LNHDA and CDR2 SQIVND (reference sequence). The CDR3 sequence: CASSRKQDTEAFF. DNA for the CDR3: TGTGCCAGTAGTAGGAAACAGGACACTGAAGCTTTCTTT.

V is TRBV2 and J is TRBJ2-3; perhaps TRBD2 as D (6 bases). Germline CDR1 reads SNHLY; CDR2 reads FYNNEI. The CDR3 totals 15 residues. Trimming pared 5 bases from V and 0 bases from J, leaving 12 bases between. In DNA form, the CDR3 reads TGTGCCAGCAGTTTTGACGGGGGAAGCACAGATACGCAGTATTTT. Protein: CASSFDGGSTDTQYF.

This rearrangement joins TRBV27 to TRBJ1-2; no clear D. CDR1 and CDR2 from the germline V gene are MNHEY and SMNVEV (reference sequence). The CDR3 sequence is 16 residues long. V lost 5 bases and J lost 4, with 20 bases in between. The CDR3, as DNA: TGTGCCAGCAGTCCCTCCCCTAACACAGTTCTCTATGGCTACACCTTC. Its translation is CASSPSPNTVLYGYTF.

This clone was counted a few times. The CDR3, as DNA: TGTGCCAGCAGTTCCCCTAGCGGGGGAAGGGATACGCAGTATTTT. Amino acids: CASSSPSGGRDTQYF. J is TRBJ2-3 and V is TRBV28; 10 positions agree with TRBD2. The J segment lost 6 bases and the V segment lost 4 bases, leaving 7 bases of the junction unmatched. CDR1 is MDHEN and CDR2 is SYDVKM in the germline V gene. The CDR3 is 15 amino acids.

This clone has just a few counts. The V and J genes are TRBV10-3 and TRBJ2-3; D might be TRBD2 (5 bases). The CDR3 extends over 14 amino acids. Germline V CDR1 and CDR2: ENHRY, SYGVKD. The V gene lost 11 bases and the J gene lost 0 bases, with 15 bases spanning the gap. The DNA of the CDR3 is TGTGCCGCCAAGCAGTCGGGGAGCACAGATACGCAGTATTTT. This encodes CAAKQSGSTDTQYF.

This rearrangement joins TRBV18 to TRBJ1-6; D is ambiguous. Germline V gene data show CDR1 as KGHSH and CDR2 as LQKENI. The V gene lost 2 bases and the J gene lost 7 bases, with 12 bases spanning the gap. The CDR3 has 15 residues. The CDR3 here is CASSPRIESNSPLHF. The CDR3 DNA reads TGTGCCAGCTCACCAAGGATCGAGTCAAATTCACCCCTCCACTTT.

This rearrangement joins TRBV4-2 to TRBJ1-1; no definite D call. From germline, CDR1 is LGHNA and CDR2 YNFKEQ. This CDR3 contains 11 residues. The V gene lost 0 bases and the J gene lost 4 bases, with 0 bases spanning the gap. CDR3 sequence (DNA): TGTGCCAGCAGCCAAGACACTGAAGCTTTCTTT. Protein: CASSQDTEAFF.

This sequence joins TRBV18 and TRBJ2-2; D remains unclear. The CDR3 has 12 amino acids. Per germline, CDR1 KGHSH and CDR2 LQKENI. Between the trimmed V and J ends, which lost 6 bases and 8 bases, there was a span of 10 bases. In DNA form, the CDR3 reads TGTGCCAGCTCCCCCCTTCTTGGGGAGCTGTTTTTT. As protein: CASSPLLGELFF.

The genes are TRBV5-1 and TRBJ2-2; 8 positions match TRBD2. The trim removed 0 bases at V and 5 bases at J, leaving 6 bases unmatched. The CDR3 spans 16 residues. Germline V gene data show CDR1 as SGHRS and CDR2 as YFSETQ. The CDR3 sequence is CASSLVAGLRTGELFF. The CDR3 nucleotides read TGCGCCAGCAGCTTGGTAGCGGGGTTGAGGACCGGGGAGCTGTTTTTT.

This chain uses TRBV15 with TRBJ1-3; 8 bases map to TRBD1. The CDR3 has 17 residues. CDR1 LNHNV and CDR2 YYDKDF come from the germline V gene (reference sequence). Losses at the gene ends were 3 bases for V and 3 bases for J; bases not matched to a gene: 10. The CDR3 nucleotides are TGTGCCACCAGCAGGGCCCAGGGGGCACTGGGTGGAAACACCATATATTTT. This translates into CATSRAQGALGGNTIYF.

The CDR3 DNA follows: TGTGCCAGCAGCGTAAGGTCAGACACCGATACGCAGTATTTT. As protein: CASSVRSDTDTQYF. The chain employs TRBV9 and TRBJ2-3; no definite D call. Germline assignment: CDR1 SGDLS and CDR2 YYNGEE. CDR3 size: 14 residues. Trimming removed 1 base from V and 6 bases from J, with 12 bases in between. The full variable domain, in which reference TRBV9 and TRBJ2-3 provide the parts outside the CDR3, is DSGVTQTPKHLITATGQRVTLRCSPRSGDLSVYWYQQSLDQGLQFLIQYYNGEERAKGNILERFSAQQFPDLHSELNLSSLELGDSALYFCASSVRSDTDTQYFGPGTRLTVL.

The chain joins TRBV28 to TRBJ1-2; D gene unclear. Trimming took off 3 bases at V and 3 bases at J, with 8 bases between the two ends. Germline-derived CDR1 and CDR2 are MDHEN and SYDVKM. The CDR3 length is 13 residues. The CDR3 loop is CASSLLSHYGYTF. The CDR3 DNA reads as TGTGCCAGCAGTTTGCTTAGCCACTATGGCTACACCTTC.

This clone appeared a single time. The chain has TRBV4-3 and TRBJ1-5; D is ambiguous. Trimming pared 0 bases from V and 0 bases from J, leaving 6 bases between. Germline V lookup: CDR1 LGHNA, CDR2 YSLEER. The CDR3 consists of 15 residues. The CDR3 region has the DNA TGCGCCAGCAGCCAAGAAATATATAGCAATCAGCCCCAGCATTTT. Protein product: CASSQEIYSNQPQHF.

This clone was recorded once. The chain links TRBV5-1 to TRBJ2-3; no clear D. The CDR3 has 13 amino acids. Germline V gene data show CDR1 as SGHRS and CDR2 as YFSETQ. V was pared by 3 bases and J by 0 bases, with 5 bases between. The CDR3 DNA reads as TGCGCCAGCAGCTCCGGAAGCACAGATACGCAGTATTTT. Protein product: CASSSGSTDTQYF.

The genes are TRBV2 and TRBJ1-1; maybe TRBD1 (6 bases). The germline CDR1 and CDR2 sequences are SNHLY and FYNNEI. The CDR3 length is 13 residues. With 7 bases removed from V and 1 base from J, the gap between germline ends came to 10 bases. The chain's CDR3 is CASIRGANTEAFF. CDR3 DNA: TGTGCCAGCATTCGGGGGGCGAACACTGAAGCTTTCTTT.

The chain uses TRBV4-2 and TRBJ2-1; possible D gene TRBD2, 5 bases. The germline V gene has CDR1 LGHNA and CDR2 YNFKEQ. Trimming removed 5 bases at V and 8 bases at J, with 13 bases between. The CDR3 consists of 13 residues. The CDR3 here is CASSTGVADEQFF. The CDR3 nucleotides are TGTGCCAGCAGCACCGGGGTTGCGGATGAGCAGTTCTTC.

The chain carries TRBV19 and TRBJ2-2, with 8 bases that match TRBD1. CDR1 and CDR2 from the germline V gene are LNHDA and SQIVND (reference sequence). V was pared by 6 bases and J by 4 bases, with 4 bases of the junction left unmatched. This CDR3 spans 14 amino acids. CDR3 sequence (DNA): TGTGCCAGTAGCGTACAGGGGGGCACCGGGGAGCTGTTTTTT. This encodes CASSVQGGTGELFF.

The chain combines TRBV7-9 with TRBJ2-1, with D maybe TRBD1 (6 bases). The germline gives CDR1 SEHNR, CDR2 FQNEAQ (reference sequence). The CDR3 covers 13 residues. V lost 5 bases, J lost 6 bases, and 11 bases lay in between. The CDR3: CASSLQGFNEQFF. Here the CDR3 DNA reads TGTGCCAGCAGCCTACAGGGATTCAATGAGCAGTTCTTC.

The rearrangement joins TRBV19 to TRBJ1-4, with 8 bases identical to TRBD1. Germline CDR1 reads LNHDA; CDR2 reads SQIVND (reference sequence). Trimming cost V 6 bases and J 6 bases; bases outside gene matches: 6. The CDR3 is 14 residues long. The chain's CDR3 is CASRWTGMDEKLFF. The DNA of the CDR3 is TGTGCCAGTAGGTGGACAGGGATGGATGAAAAACTGTTTTTT.

The V and J genes are TRBV7-6 and TRBJ2-5; TRBD2 might be the D (6 bases). V lost 0 bases and J 0 bases, leaving 8 bases between the germline ends. The CDR3 is 15 residues long. Per germline, CDR1 SGHVS and CDR2 FNYEAQ. The DNA of the CDR3 is TGTGCCAGCAGCTTAGCGGGGGGTCACCAAGAGACCCAGTACTTC. Encoded protein: CASSLAGGHQETQYF.

The J gene is TRBJ2-1, the V gene TRBV10-3, with 10 bases lining up with TRBD1. CDR1 and CDR2 (germline): ENHRY, SYGVKD. Trimming cost V 4 bases and J 16 bases; bases outside gene matches: 7. The CDR3 is 12 amino acids. CDR3 DNA: TGTGCCATCAGTGGGCCGGGACAGGGGTGCTTCTTC. Its translation: CAISGPGQGCFF.

This clone occurred a few times. This chain joins TRBV28 and TRBJ1-5; D perhaps matches TRBD1 (5 bases). The germline V and J ends were trimmed by 6 bases and 4 bases, with 16 bases remaining between them. Germline V gene lookup returns CDR1 MDHEN and CDR2 SYDVKM. The CDR3 loop spans 15 amino acids. The CDR3 DNA reads TGTGCCAGCAGCCTCGGGGCCGCGGGGAATCAGCCCCAGCATTTT. Amino acids: CASSLGAAGNQPQHF.

The chain joins TRBV7-3 to TRBJ1-2; the D gene is possibly TRBD1 (5 bases). Germline V gene data show CDR1 as SGHTA and CDR2 as FQGTGA. The V end was cut by 5 bases, the J end by 5 bases, with 9 bases between. This CDR3 spans 12 amino acids. CDR3 in amino acids: CASSPDSYGYTF. The CDR3 nucleotides read TGTGCCAGCAGCCCAGACAGTTATGGCTACACCTTC.